This T cell receptor (beta chain) was identified during a study of T cell responses to AZD1222 COVID-19 vaccine. Study findings and constraints: Once two AZD1222 doses were given, Spike-specific TCR breadth and depth went up. Close to half of all spike-specific TCRs reportedly target regions of the variants that are unmutated.

Details on this clone: What it binds is not known.

The assay was immunoSEQ multiplex PCR, and TCRdb's table has in-frame clones only and misses some. The repertoire has roughly 150,000 clones, 70% to 90% of them found once; the top ten carry 7.5% to 8.5%. This CDR3 has 13 residues. The germline V gene encodes CDR1 SGHRS and CDR2 YFSETQ. V was trimmed by 0 bases and J by 4 bases, leaving 4 bases between them. The source of this sequence is an adult in good health. The chain recombines TRBV5-1 with TRBJ1-4; no clear D gene. The sequencing used peripheral blood, collected on day 0 of AZD1222 vaccination. The DNA of the CDR3 is TGCGCCAGCAGCTTGGGGAATAATGAAAAACTGTTTTTT. Translation gives CASSLGNNEKLFF. Looking up the rest from reference TRBV5-1 and TRBJ1-4 gives the full variable domain: KAGVTQTPRYLIKTRGQQVTLSCSPISGHRSVSWYQQTPGQGLQFLFEYFSETQRNKGNFPGRFSGRQFSNSRSEMNVSTLELGDSALYLCASSLGNNEKLFFGSGTQLSVL.